Sequencing of this TCR beta chain was carried out in a study of T cell responses to AZD1222 COVID-19 vaccine. Germline V gene sequence: CDR1 SGDLS, CDR2 YYNGEE. The CDR3 is 17 amino acids. The V end lost 0 bases, the J end lost 1 base, and 16 bases lay between the germline ends. TCRdb's copy holds only in-frame clones and misses some; the assay was immunoSEQ multiplex PCR. The sample shows under 140,000 clones, around 93% of them seen only once. The chain combines TRBV9 with TRBJ1-2; no firm D call. The clonotype originates from an adult who received the AZD1222 COVID-19 vaccine. The specimen comprised peripheral blood, sampled 28 days after the second AZD1222 dose. The CDR3: CASSVGSGPFLNYGYTF. In DNA, the CDR3 is TGTGCCAGCAGCGTAGGGTCAGGACCATTCCTTAACTATGGCTACACCTTC.